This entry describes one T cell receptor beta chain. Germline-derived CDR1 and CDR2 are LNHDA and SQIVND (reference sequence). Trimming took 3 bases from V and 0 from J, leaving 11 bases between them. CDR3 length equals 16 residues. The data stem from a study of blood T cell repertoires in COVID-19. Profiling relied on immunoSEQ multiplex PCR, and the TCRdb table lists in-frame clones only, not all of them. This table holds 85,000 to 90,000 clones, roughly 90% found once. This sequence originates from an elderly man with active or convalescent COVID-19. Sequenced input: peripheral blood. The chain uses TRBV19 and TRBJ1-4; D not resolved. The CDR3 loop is CASSIGREATNEKLFF. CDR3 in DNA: TGTGCCAGTAGTATCGGCAGAGAGGCAACTAATGAAAAACTGTTTTTT.